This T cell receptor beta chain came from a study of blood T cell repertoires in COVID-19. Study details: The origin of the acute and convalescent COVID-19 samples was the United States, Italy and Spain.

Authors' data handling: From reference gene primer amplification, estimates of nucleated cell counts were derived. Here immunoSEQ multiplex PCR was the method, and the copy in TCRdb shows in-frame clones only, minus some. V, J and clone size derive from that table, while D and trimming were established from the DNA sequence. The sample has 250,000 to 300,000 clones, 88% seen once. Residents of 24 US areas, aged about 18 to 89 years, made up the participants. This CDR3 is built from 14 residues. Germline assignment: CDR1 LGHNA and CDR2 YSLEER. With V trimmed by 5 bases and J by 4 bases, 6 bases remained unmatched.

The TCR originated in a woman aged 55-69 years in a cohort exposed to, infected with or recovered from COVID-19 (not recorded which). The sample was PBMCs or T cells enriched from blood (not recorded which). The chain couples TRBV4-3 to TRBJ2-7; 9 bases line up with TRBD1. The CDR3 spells CASSSGTGSYEQYF. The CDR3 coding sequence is TGCGCCAGCAGCTCCGGGACAGGGAGTTACGAGCAGTACTTC.